This note documents a single TCR beta chain sequence. Grouping used clinical history reported by participants in a survey and questionnaire. Symptom resolution, clearance, or two negative PCRs marked the recovered donors of Cohort 3. How the authors handled the data: Amplifying reference gene primers gave estimates of nucleated cell counts. Some clones are missing from TCRdb's copy, which holds only in-frame ones; the method was immunoSEQ multiplex PCR. D and trimming were read from the DNA, whereas the V and J calls and clone size are those reported in that table. This sample has roughly 300,000 clones, with nearly 90% found just once. CDR1 is MNHEY and CDR2 is SMNVEV in the germline V gene (reference sequence). V lost 3 bases, J lost 0 bases, and 11 bases lay in between. CDR3 size: 15 residues. This sample is part of a study of blood T cell repertoires in COVID-19. Study context: The origin of the acute and convalescent COVID-19 samples was the United States, Italy and Spain.

The origin of this receptor is a woman aged 25 to 39 who had recovered from COVID-19. Sample: PBMCs or T cells enriched from blood (not recorded which). The rearrangement joins TRBV27 to TRBJ1-1; D ambiguous. CDR3 sequence reads: CASSLTTNLNTEAFF. The CDR3 DNA is TGTGCCAGCAGTTTGACGACAAATCTGAACACTGAAGCTTTCTTT.